The 11 T cell receptor beta chains given below trace back to one sample, sequenced in a study of read filtering for tumor transcriptome and immune sequencing. From about 400 ng of RNA, a library with molecular barcoded alpha/delta and beta/gamma adaptors was made. Using its own MiXCR run on the reads, TCRdb lists one record per CDR3 protein. Among approximately 50,000 distinct CDR3 sequences listed, approximately 22% were seen once. The sequenced sample was a population of CD138-negative cells sorted from bone marrow. These receptors came from a donor aged 40 or over with multiple myeloma.

Ten or more counts support this clonotype. The chain couples TRBV24-1 to TRBJ2-1; perhaps TRBD1 as D (5 bases). The V gene's germline CDR1 is KGHDR and CDR2 SFDVKD. V dropped 3 bases and J dropped 4 bases, with 12 bases sitting between them. The CDR3 spans 15 residues. CDR3 residues: CATSDLGHSYNEQFF. The CDR3 DNA sequence: TGTGCCACCAGTGATCTAGGACATAGTTACAATGAGCAGTTCTTC.

This clonotype has at least ten counts. This chain uses TRBV2 with TRBJ1-1, with D perhaps matching TRBD1 (5 bases). CDR1 and CDR2 (germline): SNHLY, FYNNEI. Trimming cost V 10 bases and J 7 bases, with 10 bases left between them. The CDR3 runs to 10 residues. The CDR3 coding sequence is TGTGCCACCCGGGGGTTTGAAGCTTTCTTT. Its protein product is CATRGFEAFF.

Note on this clonotype: A single base separates this from a much larger clone, so it may be a read error. The chain employs TRBV3-1 and TRBJ1-2; TRBD1 might be the D (6 bases). Germline-derived CDR1 and CDR2 are LGHDT and YNNKEL (reference sequence). This CDR3 region has 15 residues. For the CDR3, the DNA is TGTGCCAGCAGCCCCTACAACGAGGGGGAAGGAGGCTGCACCTTC. The encoded protein is CASSPYNEGEGGCTF.

In regard to this clonotype: Given a much more abundant clone one base away, this may be a read error. It is likely a read error, because the conserved phenylalanine at the end of the CDR3 is missing. The V call is TRBV20-1, the J call TRBJ1-6, with 7 bases fitting TRBD1. This CDR3 contains 14 residues. Trimming removed 5 bases from V and 9 bases from J; junction bases left unmatched: 10. In germline, CDR1 is DFQATT, CDR2 SNEGSKA (reference sequence). The CDR3: CSAPLDREVSPLHL. CDR3 bases: TGCAGTGCTCCTCTCGACAGGGAAGTTTCACCCCTCCACTTG.

The table lists this clonotype with many counts. This chain uses TRBV29-1 with TRBJ1-3, with a weak D call TRBD1 (5 bases). Germline CDR1 is SQVTM and CDR2 is ANQGSEA. The CDR3 is 14 amino acids. The ends were cut back, 2 bases at V and 2 bases at J, with 10 bases in the middle. CDR3 nucleotides: TGCAGCGTTGAAATCCAGGGCGCTGGAAACACCATATATTTT. It encodes CSVEIQGAGNTIYF.

In its sample, this clonotype was seen many times. The chain combines TRBV29-1 with TRBJ1-1; 12 bases are a match to TRBD1. Germline CDR1 and CDR2: SQVTM and ANQGSEA. This CDR3 contains 14 residues. With 7 bases clipped from V and 4 bases from J, the junction kept 7 bases outside the gene matches. CDR3: CSAGGQGAGTEAFF. The CDR3 DNA sequence: TGCAGCGCCGGGGGACAGGGGGCGGGCACTGAAGCTTTCTTT.

This clonotype was seen repeatedly, ten times or more. This rearrangement joins TRBV30 to TRBJ2-7; D not certain. The germline V and J ends were trimmed by 1 base and 3 bases, with 4 bases remaining between them. The CDR3 consists of 11 residues. The germline CDR1 and CDR2 sequences are GTSNPN and SVGIG (reference sequence). The DNA for the CDR3 is TGTGCCTGGAGTGAGAGCTACGAGCAGTACTTC. This translates into CAWSESYEQYF.

This clonotype was picked up many times. The chain employs TRBV20-1 and TRBJ2-3, with TRBD1 identical over 9 bases. CDR1 DFQATT and CDR2 SNEGSKA come from the germline V gene (reference sequence). V gave up 8 bases and J gave up 6 bases; unmatched junction bases: 6. CDR3 length equals 12 residues. In nucleotides, the CDR3 is TGCAGTCCACAGGGGGCATCGGATACGCAGTATTTT. This sequence encodes CSPQGASDTQYF.

This clonotype was counted only a few times. The V and J genes are TRBV10-3 and TRBJ1-3; 7 bases line up with TRBD1. Trimming at V came to 4 bases and at J to 0 bases, leaving 3 bases not matched to a gene. CDR1 ENHRY and CDR2 SYGVKD come from the germline V gene. The CDR3 is 15 residues long. CDR3 protein: CAISVGQNSGNTIYF. In nucleotides, the CDR3 is TGTGCCATCAGTGTGGGACAGAACTCTGGAAACACCATATATTTT.

A remark on this clonotype: A much larger clone differs from this one at a single base, so this may be a read error. This sequence joins TRBV2 and TRBJ2-7; no reliable D call. This CDR3 comprises 11 residues. Germline V gene data show CDR1 as SNHLY and CDR2 as FYNNEI. CDR3 sequence (DNA): TGTACCAGCACAGAGACCTACGAGCAGTACTTC. Its protein is CTSTETYEQYF.

This clonotype was seen ten or more times. The V gene is TRBV29-1, the J gene TRBJ2-3, with 10 bases aligning to TRBD2. The germline V gene has CDR1 SQVTM and CDR2 ANQGSEA. This CDR3 contains 14 residues. With 7 bases clipped from V and 2 bases from J, the junction kept 6 bases outside the gene matches. CDR3: CSARLAGYTDTQYF. The CDR3 nucleotides read TGCAGCGCTAGACTAGCGGGCTACACAGATACGCAGTATTTT.